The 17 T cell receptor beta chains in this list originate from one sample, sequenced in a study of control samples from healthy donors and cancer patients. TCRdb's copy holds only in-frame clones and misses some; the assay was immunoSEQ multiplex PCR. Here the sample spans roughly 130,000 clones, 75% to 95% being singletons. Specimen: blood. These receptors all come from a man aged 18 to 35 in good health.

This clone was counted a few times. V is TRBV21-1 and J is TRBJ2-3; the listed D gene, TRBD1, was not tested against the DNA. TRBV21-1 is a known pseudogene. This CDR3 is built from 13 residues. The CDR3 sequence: CASSKRGPDTQYF. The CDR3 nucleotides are TGTGCCAGCAGCAAAAGGGGGCCCGATACGCAGTATTTT.

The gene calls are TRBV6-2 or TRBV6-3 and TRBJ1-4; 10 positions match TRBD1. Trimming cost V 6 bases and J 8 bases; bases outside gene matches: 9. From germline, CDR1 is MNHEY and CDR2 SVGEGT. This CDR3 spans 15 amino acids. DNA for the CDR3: TGTGCCAGCAGCAGACCGGGACAGGGGCACGAAAAACTGTTTTTT. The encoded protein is CASSRPGQGHEKLFF.

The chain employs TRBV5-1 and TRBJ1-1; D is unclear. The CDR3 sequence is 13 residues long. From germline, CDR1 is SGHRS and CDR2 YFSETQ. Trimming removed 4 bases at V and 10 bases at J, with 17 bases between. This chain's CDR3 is CASSPSVEGRAFF. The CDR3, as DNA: TGCGCCAGCAGCCCGTCGGTCGAGGGTAGAGCTTTCTTT.

The CDR3 bases are TGTGCCAGCAGCACCGGCACGGAGACCCAGTACTTC. It encodes CASSTGTETQYF. The V and J genes are TRBV9 and TRBJ2-5; D is undetermined. With 4 bases removed from V and 5 bases from J, the gap between germline ends came to 9 bases. In germline, CDR1 is SGDLS, CDR2 YYNGEE. CDR3 length equals 12 residues. Filled out from reference TRBV9 and TRBJ2-5, the complete variable domain reads DSGVTQTPKHLITATGQRVTLRCSPRSGDLSVYWYQQSLDQGLQFLIQYYNGEERAKGNILERFSAQQFPDLHSELNLSSLELGDSALYFCASSTGTETQYFGPGTRLLVL.

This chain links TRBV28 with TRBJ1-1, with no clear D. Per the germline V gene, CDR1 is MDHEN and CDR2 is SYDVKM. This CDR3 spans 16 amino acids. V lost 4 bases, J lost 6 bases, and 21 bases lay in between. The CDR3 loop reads CASSSVQSRGSPEAFF. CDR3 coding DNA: TGTGCCAGCAGTTCGGTCCAAAGTCGAGGTTCCCCTGAAGCTTTCTTT.

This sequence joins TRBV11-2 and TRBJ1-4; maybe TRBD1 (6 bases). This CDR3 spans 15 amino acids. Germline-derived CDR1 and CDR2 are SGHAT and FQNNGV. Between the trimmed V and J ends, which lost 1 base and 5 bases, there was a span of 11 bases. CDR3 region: CASSLGGGRNEKLFF. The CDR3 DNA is TGTGCCAGCAGCTTAGGGGGGGGCAGAAATGAAAAACTGTTTTTT.

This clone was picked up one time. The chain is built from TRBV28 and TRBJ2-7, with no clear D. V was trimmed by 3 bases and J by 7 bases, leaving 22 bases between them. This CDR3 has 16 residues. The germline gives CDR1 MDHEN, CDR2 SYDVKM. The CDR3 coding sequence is TGTGCCAGCAGTTTCAGCTCCAGAGCGAAACCCGGGGAGCAGTACTTC. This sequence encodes CASSFSSRAKPGEQYF.

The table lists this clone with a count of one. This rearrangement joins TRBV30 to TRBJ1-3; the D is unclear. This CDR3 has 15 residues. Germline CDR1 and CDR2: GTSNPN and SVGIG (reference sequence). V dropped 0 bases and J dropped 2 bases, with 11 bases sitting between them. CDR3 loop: CAWSVRRGTGNTIYF. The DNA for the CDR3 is TGTGCCTGGAGTGTAAGACGCGGGACTGGAAACACCATATATTTT.

This CDR3 reads CASSETGSSYNEQFF. Here the CDR3 DNA reads TGTGCCAGCAGCGAAACGGGTAGCTCCTACAATGAGCAGTTCTTC. The chain joins TRBV11-3 to TRBJ2-1; D call uncertain. The germline V gene encodes CDR1 SGHNT and CDR2 YENEEA. The V and J ends lost 5 bases and 0 bases respectively, with 11 bases between them. The CDR3 contains 15 residues.

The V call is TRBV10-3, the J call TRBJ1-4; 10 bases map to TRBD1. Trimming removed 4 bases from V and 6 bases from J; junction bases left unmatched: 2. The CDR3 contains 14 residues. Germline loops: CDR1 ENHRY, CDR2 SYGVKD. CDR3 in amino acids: CAISVGTGDEKLFF. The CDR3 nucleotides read TGTGCCATCAGTGTGGGGACAGGGGATGAAAAACTGTTTTTT.

CDR3 coding DNA: TGCAGCGTTAATTCAGGGAGTGCGTTCTTC. Its protein product is CSVNSGSAFF. The chain uses TRBV29-1 and TRBJ2-1; either TRBD1 or TRBD2 may fit D (5 bases each). The V and J ends lost 5 bases and 15 bases respectively, with 14 bases between them. Germline CDR1 and CDR2: SQVTM and ANQGSEA. The CDR3 extends over 10 amino acids.

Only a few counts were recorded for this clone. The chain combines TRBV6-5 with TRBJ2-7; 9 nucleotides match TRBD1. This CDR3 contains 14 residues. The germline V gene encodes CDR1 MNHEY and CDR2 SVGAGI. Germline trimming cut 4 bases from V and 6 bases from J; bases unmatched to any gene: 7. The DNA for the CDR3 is TGTGCCAGCAGTTCGGGACAGGGAACTGGCGAGCAGTACTTC. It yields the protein CASSSGQGTGEQYF.

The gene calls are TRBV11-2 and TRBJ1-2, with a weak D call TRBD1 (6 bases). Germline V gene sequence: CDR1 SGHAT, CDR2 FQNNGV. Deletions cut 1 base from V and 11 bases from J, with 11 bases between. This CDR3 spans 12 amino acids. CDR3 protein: CASSLVVGGYTF. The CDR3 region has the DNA TGTGCCAGCAGCTTAGTAGTAGGGGGTTACACCTTC.

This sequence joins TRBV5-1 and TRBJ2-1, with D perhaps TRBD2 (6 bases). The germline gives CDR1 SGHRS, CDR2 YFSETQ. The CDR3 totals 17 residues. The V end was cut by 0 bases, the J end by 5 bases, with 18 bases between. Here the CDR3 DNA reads TGCGCCAGCAGCTTGGGAGGGAGGATCCGGGCTCACAATGAGCAGTTCTTC. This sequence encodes CASSLGGRIRAHNEQFF.

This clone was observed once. CDR3 DNA: TGTGCCAGCAGCGACAGCCCTTCCCGGGGGGCAACTAATGAAAAACTGTTTTTT. It specifies CASSDSPSRGATNEKLFF. The rearrangement links TRBV9 to TRBJ1-4, with a possible D match to TRBD1 (5 bases). This CDR3 has 18 amino acids. V shed 3 bases and J shed 0 bases, with 18 bases lying between them. CDR1 and CDR2 (germline): SGDLS, YYNGEE.

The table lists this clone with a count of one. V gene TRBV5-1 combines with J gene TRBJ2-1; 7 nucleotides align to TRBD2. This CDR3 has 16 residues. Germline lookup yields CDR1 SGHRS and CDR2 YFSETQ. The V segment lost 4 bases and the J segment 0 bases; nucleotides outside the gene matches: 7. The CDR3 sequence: CASSTIAGRSYNEQFF. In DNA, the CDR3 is TGCGCCAGCAGCACTATAGCGGGCCGCTCCTACAATGAGCAGTTCTTC. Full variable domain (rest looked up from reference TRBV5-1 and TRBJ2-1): KAGVTQTPRYLIKTRGQQVTLSCSPISGHRSVSWYQQTPGQGLQFLFEYFSETQRNKGNFPGRFSGRQFSNSRSEMNVSTLELGDSALYLCASSTIAGRSYNEQFFGPGTRLTVL.

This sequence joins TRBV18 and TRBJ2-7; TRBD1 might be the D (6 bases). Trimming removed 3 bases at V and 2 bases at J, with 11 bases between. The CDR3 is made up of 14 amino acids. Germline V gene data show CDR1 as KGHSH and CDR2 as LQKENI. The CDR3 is CASSPADSTYEQYF. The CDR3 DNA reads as TGTGCCAGCTCACCCGCGGACAGCACCTACGAGCAGTACTTC.